The TCR beta chain under discussion was sequenced for a study of TIL therapy for anti-PD-1-resistant metastatic lung cancer. V was trimmed by 2 bases and J by 0 bases, leaving 8 bases between them. The CDR3 runs 15 residues. Germline values: CDR1 LNHDA, CDR2 SQIVND (reference sequence). Regarding this clone: Its specificity is unknown. Other DNA sequences in the sample encode the same CDR3.

Sequencing used immunoSEQ v3. Sequencing used immunoSEQ multiplex PCR; TCRdb keeps in-frame clones, though not all of them. The sample includes roughly 92,000 clones, around 71% of them seen just once. Study outcomes and limitations: Many TIL product clones were absent from baseline tumor, suggesting clonal contraction.

Time point indicated: pre-treatment sample, taken before nivolumab and TIL therapy. Most excised metastases sampled were pleural nodules or supraclavicular lymph nodes. The input for sequencing was tumor tissue, taken at baseline. The TCR originated in a person aged 25 to 80 with non-small cell lung cancer. J is TRBJ2-1 and V is TRBV19; a possible D gene is TRBD2 (5 bases). The CDR3 sequence is CASSILGSSYNEQFF. The CDR3 region has the DNA TGTGCCAGTAGTATATTGGGGAGCTCCTACAATGAGCAGTTCTTC.